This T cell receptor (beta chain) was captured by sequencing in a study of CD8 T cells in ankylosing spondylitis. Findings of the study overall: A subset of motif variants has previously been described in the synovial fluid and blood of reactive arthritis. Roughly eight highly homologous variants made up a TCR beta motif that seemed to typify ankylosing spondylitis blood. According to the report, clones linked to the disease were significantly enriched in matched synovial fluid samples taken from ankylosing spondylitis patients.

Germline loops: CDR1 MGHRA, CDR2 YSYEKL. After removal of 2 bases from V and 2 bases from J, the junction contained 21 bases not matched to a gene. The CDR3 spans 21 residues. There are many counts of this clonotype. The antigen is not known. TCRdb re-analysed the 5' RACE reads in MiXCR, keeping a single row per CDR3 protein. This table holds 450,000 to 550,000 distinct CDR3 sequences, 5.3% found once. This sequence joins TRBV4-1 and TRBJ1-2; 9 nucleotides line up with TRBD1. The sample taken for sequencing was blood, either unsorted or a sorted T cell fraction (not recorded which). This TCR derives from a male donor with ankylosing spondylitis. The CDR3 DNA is TGCGCCAGCAGCCAACTTAGTGGCTTGGGACAGGGTCGAACCTTGAACTATGGCTACACCTTC. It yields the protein CASSQLSGLGQGRTLNYGYTF.